These 14 T cell receptor beta chains originate from one sample sequenced in a study of PD-1 blockade in classical Hodgkin lymphoma. Relapse was seen in all patients after autologous stem cell transplantation, and brentuximab vedotin exposure was variable. Clones were sequenced by immunoSEQ multiplex PCR, and TCRdb holds only the in-frame ones, with some missing. The repertoire holds 80,000 to 100,000 clones, roughly 76% seen once, with around 15% in the top ten. This sample comprised peripheral blood mononuclear cells (PBMCs), obtained before the second cycle of nivolumab. The source of these receptors is a human donor with classical Hodgkin lymphoma.

The chain links TRBV6-5 to TRBJ1-2, with a tentative D call TRBD1 (5 bases). CDR3 length equals 13 residues. In germline, CDR1 is MNHEY, CDR2 SVGAGI. V was clipped by 2 bases and J by 4 bases, with 8 bases between them. The CDR3: CASSYRGGYGYTF. CDR3 in DNA: TGTGCCAGCAGTTACAGGGGAGGCTATGGCTACACCTTC.

This chain uses TRBV6-6 with TRBJ2-5, with D unclear. Per germline, CDR1 MNHNY and CDR2 SVGAGI (reference sequence). The germline V and J ends were trimmed by 2 bases and 1 base, with 2 bases remaining between them. This CDR3 comprises 12 residues. The CDR3, as DNA: TGTGCCAGCAGTTACGGCCAAGAGACCCAGTACTTC. It translates to CASSYGQETQYF.

The rearrangement joins TRBV2 to TRBJ2-7; maybe TRBD1 (6 bases). This CDR3 has 14 amino acids. V lost 5 bases and J 7 bases, leaving 18 bases between the germline ends. Germline V gene lookup returns CDR1 SNHLY and CDR2 FYNNEI. The CDR3: CASSPPGQRGEQYF. The CDR3 nucleotides are TGTGCCAGCAGTCCGCCGGGACAAAGGGGGGAGCAGTACTTC.

The V gene is TRBV5-1, the J gene TRBJ2-1, with D perhaps TRBD1 or TRBD2 (5 bases each). Germline assignment: CDR1 SGHRS and CDR2 YFSETQ. The length of the CDR3 is 15 residues. Trimming shortened V by 0 bases and J by 7 bases, and 14 bases separated the two germline ends. The CDR3 is CASSLAGATWNEQFF. CDR3 nucleotides: TGCGCCAGCAGCTTGGCCGGGGCAACCTGGAATGAGCAGTTCTTC.

This chain connects TRBV27 to TRBJ2-7, with 8 bases matching TRBD2. V trimming: 5 bases; J trimming: 7 bases; junction bases outside the gene matches: 13. The germline V gene encodes CDR1 MNHEY and CDR2 SMNVEV (reference sequence). The CDR3 runs 15 residues. The CDR3 DNA reads as TGTGCCAGCAGTGCACCGGGACTAGACCGCCAAGAGCAGTACTTC. It encodes CASSAPGLDRQEQYF.

The chain is built from TRBV5-1 and TRBJ1-3, with D tentatively TRBD1 (5 bases). V was cut by 0 bases and J by 0 bases, with 16 bases left in between. Germline CDR1 and CDR2: SGHRS and YFSETQ. The CDR3 has 18 residues. This CDR3 reads CASSLEGSGLGSGNTIYF. The CDR3 nucleotides are TGCGCCAGCAGCTTGGAGGGGAGCGGGCTCGGCTCTGGAAACACCATATATTTT.

The V call is TRBV6-6, the J call TRBJ1-5; 9 bases fit TRBD1. The CDR3 is made up of 15 amino acids. J gave up 11 bases and V 1 base, and 9 bases lay outside the gene matches. Germline CDR1 is MNHNY and CDR2 is SVGAGI (reference sequence). CDR3 nucleotide sequence: TGTGCCAGCAGTTACTTGGACAGGGGCGACTTTGCCCAGCATTTT. This gives the protein CASSYLDRGDFAQHF.

This clone was seen a handful of times. The gene calls are TRBV6-5 and TRBJ2-2; no clear D gene. Germline CDR1 reads MNHEY; CDR2 reads SVGAGI. V was pared by 7 bases and J by 4 bases, with 4 bases between. The CDR3 has 11 amino acids. CDR3 in DNA: TGTGCCAGCACCCTCACCGGGGAGCTGTTTTTT. Translation gives CASTLTGELFF.

The V and J genes are TRBV7-8 and TRBJ1-3; D gene ambiguous. In germline, CDR1 is SGHVS, CDR2 FQNEAQ. CDR3 size: 14 residues. V was cut by 5 bases and J by 3 bases, with 11 bases left in between. CDR3 in amino acids: CASSPGPGGNTIYF. The CDR3 nucleotides are TGTGCCAGCAGCCCCGGACCGGGTGGAAACACCATATATTTT.

This chain connects TRBV25-1 to TRBJ1-1; D is possibly TRBD1 (5 bases). Trimming removed 0 bases at V and 7 bases at J, with 12 bases between. The CDR3 runs to 14 residues. The germline CDR1 and CDR2 sequences are MGHDK and SYGVNS. For the CDR3, the DNA is TGTGCCAGCAGTGAATATGGGACTGCATTTGAAGCTTTCTTT. This codes for CASSEYGTAFEAFF.

This chain joins TRBV6-5 and TRBJ2-5, with D perhaps matching TRBD1 (6 bases). CDR1 is MNHEY and CDR2 is SVGAGI in the germline V gene. The V and J ends lost 5 bases and 5 bases respectively, with 18 bases between them. The CDR3 sequence is 15 residues long. CDR3 residues: CASSRLGAKVETQYF. In nucleotides, the CDR3 is TGTGCCAGCAGTAGGTTGGGGGCGAAGGTGGAGACCCAGTACTTC.

This sequence joins TRBV12-5 and TRBJ2-1; no firm D call. The V gene lost 2 bases and the J gene lost 4 bases, with 6 bases spanning the gap. This CDR3 contains 13 residues. Per the germline V gene, CDR1 is LGHNT and CDR2 is FRNRAP. The CDR3 coding sequence is TGTGCTAGTGGTTTGTCAGTTTACAATGAGCAGTTCTTC. It codes for CASGLSVYNEQFF.

The chain has TRBV4-1 and TRBJ2-3; 8 bases are a match to TRBD2. After removal of 1 base from V and 6 bases from J, the junction contained 9 bases not matched to a gene. The CDR3 is 16 residues long. Germline CDR1 MGHRA, CDR2 YSYEKL. The chain's CDR3 is CASSQVQAGAGDTQYF. The CDR3 DNA reads as TGCGCCAGCAGCCAAGTACAAGCGGGAGCTGGGGATACGCAGTATTTT.

This chain uses TRBV5-1 with TRBJ1-1, with 8 bases identical to TRBD1. The ends lost 0 bases at V and 4 bases at J; junction bases unmatched: 5. CDR3 length: 15 amino acids. The germline V gene has CDR1 SGHRS and CDR2 YFSETQ. In DNA, the CDR3 is TGCGCCAGCAGCTTGGAACTTACAGGGGGCACTGAAGCTTTCTTT. Translated, it gives CASSLELTGGTEAFF. Complete variable domain (other parts from reference TRBV5-1 and TRBJ1-1): KAGVTQTPRYLIKTRGQQVTLSCSPISGHRSVSWYQQTPGQGLQFLFEYFSETQRNKGNFPGRFSGRQFSNSRSEMNVSTLELGDSALYLCASSLELTGGTEAFFGQGTRLTVV.